Presented here are 18 T cell receptor beta chains from one specimen sequenced in a study of cytomegalovirus exposure and HLA in healthy donors. Use of 60 Vbeta and 13 Jbeta primers characterized the PCR. The protocol was immunoSEQ multiplex PCR, while the TCRdb copy is restricted to in-frame clones and leaves out a portion. The sample has approximately 210,000 clones; around 86% are singletons. The sequenced sample consisted of PBMCs. The source of these receptors is a man younger than 45 in good health and CMV-seronegative.

The chain employs TRBV6-4 and TRBJ2-1; the match to TRBD1 covers 8 bases. J lost 3 bases, V lost 3 bases, and 10 bases had no gene match. Germline lookup yields CDR1 MRHNA and CDR2 SNTAGT. This CDR3 comprises 17 residues. In DNA, the CDR3 is TGTGCCAGCAGTGATAGCTTCCGGACAGGGTTCTACAATGAGCAGTTCTTC. Protein: CASSDSFRTGFYNEQFF.

The chain has TRBV4-1 and TRBJ2-3, with D tentatively TRBD1 (5 bases). Looked up from germline, CDR1 is MGHRA and CDR2 is YSYEKL. V lost 0 bases to trimming and J lost 4 bases, with 14 bases between them. The CDR3 is made up of 16 amino acids. This CDR3 is CASSQDGVAGPDTQYF. DNA of the CDR3: TGCGCCAGCAGCCAAGATGGAGTGGCAGGGCCAGATACGCAGTATTTT.

CDR3 in amino acids: CASSSQQGLNTEAFF. CDR3 DNA sequence: TGTGCCAGCAGCTCTCAACAGGGTTTAAACACTGAAGCTTTCTTT. The V and J genes are TRBV7-2 and TRBJ1-1; D may be TRBD1 (6 bases). This CDR3 has 15 residues. Trimming shortened V by 4 bases and J by 2 bases, and 14 bases separated the two germline ends. Germline CDR1 is SGHTA and CDR2 is FQGNSA.

This clone has a handful of counts. The chain recombines TRBV5-1 with TRBJ2-3; possibly TRBD2 for D (5 bases). Germline lookup yields CDR1 SGHRS and CDR2 YFSETQ. The ends were cut back, 7 bases at V and 6 bases at J, with 12 bases in the middle. The CDR3 is made up of 12 amino acids. The chain's CDR3 is CASRGSGDTQYF. DNA of the CDR3: TGCGCCAGCCGGGGTTCGGGGGATACGCAGTATTTT.

The chain carries TRBV4-3 and TRBJ2-3; D remains ambiguous. The CDR3 loop spans 15 amino acids. Germline CDR1 LGHNA, CDR2 YSLEER. Trimming shortened V by 0 bases and J by 5 bases, and 12 bases separated the two germline ends. CDR3 nucleotides: TGCGCCAGCAGCCAAGATTTTAGCTACATAGATACGCAGTATTTT. This codes for CASSQDFSYIDTQYF.

In this sample, this clone turned up a few times. The chain is built from TRBV18 and TRBJ2-1; weak D call: TRBD2 (6 bases). The length of the CDR3 is 15 residues. The germline gives CDR1 KGHSH, CDR2 LQKENI. V was shortened by 2 bases and J by 8 bases, with 16 bases between the two germline ends. Here the CDR3 reads CASSPTGVSNDEQFF. CDR3 coding DNA: TGTGCCAGCTCACCAACGGGGGTAAGCAACGATGAGCAGTTCTTC.

As for this clone: An end of the junction does not agree with germline; a read error may underlie this. The gene calls are TRBV7-7 and TRBJ1-6; D not resolved. This CDR3 has 13 amino acids. Germline V CDR1 and CDR2: SSHAT, FNYEAQ (reference sequence). CDR3 residues: CASSSSPNSPLHF. CDR3 nucleotides: TGTGCTAGCAGCTCTAGTCCTAATTCACCCCTCCACTTT.

V usage is TRBV15 and J usage is TRBJ2-2; possible D gene TRBD1, 6 bases. The V gene's germline CDR1 is LNHNV and CDR2 YYDKDF (reference sequence). The V gene lost 3 bases and the J gene lost 4 bases, with 9 bases spanning the gap. This CDR3 spans 14 amino acids. For the CDR3, the DNA is TGTGCCACCAGCAGCACAGGGCTCACCGGGGAGCTGTTTTTT. The encoded protein is CATSSTGLTGELFF.

The J gene is TRBJ2-2, the V gene TRBV4-1; TRBD1 matches at 7 bases. This CDR3 is 17 amino acids long. Germline values: CDR1 MGHRA, CDR2 YSYEKL. Trimming at V came to 1 base and at J to 8 bases, leaving 13 bases not matched to a gene. Here the CDR3 reads CASSQATALTTGGELFF. As DNA, the CDR3 is TGCGCCAGCAGCCAAGCGACAGCCCTGACGACAGGGGGGGAGCTGTTTTTT.

This clone has just a few counts. V and J are TRBV11-2 and TRBJ1-2; D call uncertain. Germline V gene data show CDR1 as SGHAT and CDR2 as FQNNGV. The V and J ends lost 4 bases and 4 bases respectively, with 16 bases between them. This CDR3 is 15 amino acids long. The CDR3 spells CASSSLWRGSYGYTF. CDR3 bases: TGTGCCAGCAGCTCACTTTGGCGGGGTAGCTATGGCTACACCTTC.

This clone was found a few times. The genes are TRBV5-1 and TRBJ2-1, with 10 bases matching TRBD2. J lost 15 bases, V lost 5 bases, and 20 bases had no gene match. Germline values: CDR1 SGHRS, CDR2 YFSETQ. The CDR3 runs to 16 residues. The CDR3 DNA is TGCGCCAGCAGTATCGCGGCTAGCGGGAGCCTAGGGGATCGGTTCTTC. This encodes CASSIAASGSLGDRFF.

The chain employs TRBV4-2 and TRBJ2-7, with a weak D call TRBD1 (5 bases). The CDR3 has 15 amino acids. Germline CDR1 LGHNA, CDR2 YNFKEQ. V gave up 0 bases and J gave up 2 bases, with 11 bases separating them. This CDR3 is CASSQEARETYEQYF. Written as DNA, the CDR3 is TGTGCCAGCAGCCAAGAGGCCAGGGAAACCTACGAGCAGTACTTC.

This clone was observed a single time. The CDR3: CASSSHGGPLHF. The CDR3 DNA is TGCGCCAGCAGCTCACACGGGGGGCCACTCCACTTT. The chain joins TRBV4-3 to TRBJ1-6, with D possibly matching TRBD1 (6 bases). Per the germline V gene, CDR1 is LGHNA and CDR2 is YSLEER. With 5 bases removed from V and 16 bases from J, the gap between germline ends came to 15 bases. CDR3 length: 12 residues.

The chain carries TRBV2 and TRBJ1-5; D unresolved. Germline V gene sequence: CDR1 SNHLY, CDR2 FYNNEI. The CDR3 consists of 14 residues. V lost 6 bases, J lost 4 bases, and 13 bases lay in between. The DNA for the CDR3 is TGTGCCAGCAGCCCCCGGGCGGGGAATCAGCCCCAGCATTTT. Translated: CASSPRAGNQPQHF.

This chain joins TRBV7-2 and TRBJ1-2; 9 bases are shared with TRBD1. V gave up 5 bases and J gave up 7 bases; unmatched junction bases: 5. Per germline, CDR1 SGHTA and CDR2 FQGNSA. This CDR3 region has 13 residues. This CDR3 reads CASSQLTGGGYTF. The CDR3 coding sequence is TGTGCCAGCAGCCAATTGACAGGGGGTGGCTACACCTTC.

This clone has a handful of counts. V is TRBV4-1 and J is TRBJ2-1, with 15 bases fitting TRBD2. Germline-derived CDR1 and CDR2 are MGHRA and YSYEKL. The CDR3 has 19 amino acids. After removal of 2 bases from V and 0 bases from J, the junction contained 5 bases not matched to a gene. CDR3 DNA: TGCGCCAGCAGCCAACCGGGACTAGCGGGAGGTAGCTCCTACAATGAGCAGTTCTTC. This translates into CASSQPGLAGGSSYNEQFF.

The chain joins TRBV10-3 to TRBJ2-2; no firm D call. Trimming shortened V by 5 bases and J by 1 base, and 5 bases separated the two germline ends. CDR3 length: 13 amino acids. CDR1 ENHRY and CDR2 SYGVKD come from the germline V gene. In DNA, the CDR3 is TGTGCCATCAGTCAACAGAACACCGGGGAGCTGTTTTTT. Encoded protein: CAISQQNTGELFF.

V gene TRBV11-2 combines with J gene TRBJ1-1, with a possible D match to TRBD1 (5 bases). The germline V and J ends were trimmed by 1 base and 6 bases, with 12 bases remaining between them. CDR1 is SGHAT and CDR2 is FQNNGV in the germline V gene. The CDR3 has 14 amino acids. CDR3 loop: CASSLGARVSEAFF. As DNA, the CDR3 is TGTGCCAGCAGCTTAGGAGCCAGGGTTTCTGAAGCTTTCTTT.